This TCR beta chain is from a study of blood T cell repertoires in COVID-19. CDR3 length: 12 amino acids. Trimming pared 6 bases from V and 10 bases from J, leaving 13 bases between. Germline V CDR1 and CDR2: MNHEY, SMNVEV (reference sequence). As processed by the authors: Amplification from reference gene primers served as the basis for estimated nucleated cell counts. The data were produced by immunoSEQ multiplex PCR, yet TCRdb's version contains in-frame clones alone and is incomplete. That table furnishes V, J and clone size, whereas the DNA furnished D and trimming. The table lists roughly 290,000 clones, roughly 87% of them singletons. Participants were aged about 18 to 90 years, lived in roughly 25 US areas, and enrolled virtually. Two consecutive negative NP/OP PCR tests, clearance, or resolved symptoms defined Cohort 3 recovery.

The J gene is TRBJ1-5, the V gene TRBV27; D ambiguous. This TCR derives from a woman between 40 and 55 years old who had recovered from COVID-19. The specimen sequenced was PBMCs or T cells enriched from blood (not recorded which). This CDR3 is CASSFRGGPQHF. In DNA form, the CDR3 reads TGTGCCAGCAGCTTCAGAGGAGGACCCCAGCATTTT.